Shown below are 14 T cell receptor beta chains from a single sample sequenced in a study of molecular identifiers for immune sequencing clone quantification. TCRdb ran MiXCR on the PCR reads and lists one entry per CDR3 protein. The sample holds roughly 97,000 distinct CDR3 sequences, 24% seen once. Sequencing input: naive CD8+ T cells from blood, with Jurkat cell RNA spiked in. The subset was: FACS-sorted CD8+CD4-CCR7+CD45RA+ naive T cells. All receptors come from a human donor in good health. Some libraries in this study had Jurkat cell RNA spiked in.

This clonotype was seen at least ten times. V is TRBV15 and J is TRBJ2-4; D might be TRBD2 (5 bases). Looked up from germline, CDR1 is LNHNV and CDR2 is YYDKDF (reference sequence). The CDR3 spans 15 residues. V shed 3 bases and J shed 2 bases, with 11 bases lying between them. The CDR3 nucleotides are TGTGCCACCAGCAGCCAGAGGGATTCCAAAAACATTCAGTACTTC. Protein sequence: CATSSQRDSKNIQYF.

The CDR3 reads CASSIVGGVGNQPQHF. CDR3 DNA sequence: TGTGCCAGTAGTATAGTTGGGGGTGTTGGCAATCAGCCCCAGCATTTT. The V call is TRBV19, the J call TRBJ1-5; tentatively, D is TRBD1 (5 bases). CDR1 is LNHDA, CDR2 SQIVND, per germline (reference sequence). Trimming left V 1 base short and J 2 bases short, with 12 bases between. This CDR3 comprises 16 residues.

A remark on this clonotype: This may be a read error, as it is one base from a much larger clone. J is TRBJ2-2 and V is TRBV19, with D possibly TRBD2 on 6 matching bases. From germline, CDR1 is LNHDA and CDR2 SQIVND (reference sequence). This CDR3 has 12 amino acids. The CDR3 DNA follows: TGTGCCAGTAGTATAGTTGCCGGGGGGCTGTTTTTT. This codes for CASSIVAGGLFF.

This clonotype was counted many times. The chain combines TRBV29-1 with TRBJ2-3; D is ambiguous. This CDR3 contains 14 residues. Trimming pared 3 bases from V and 0 bases from J, leaving 10 bases between. Germline CDR1 reads SQVTM; CDR2 reads ANQGSEA. In nucleotides, the CDR3 is TGCAGCGTTGATGAGGTGGAGAGCACAGATACGCAGTATTTT. Its translation is CSVDEVESTDTQYF.

The V call is TRBV12-3 or TRBV12-4, the J call TRBJ1-1; D uncertain. CDR3 length equals 10 residues. Deletions cut 6 bases from V and 6 bases from J, with 5 bases between. Written as DNA, the CDR3 is TGTGCCAGCAGGCCTGCTGAAGCTTTCTTT. It specifies CASRPAEAFF.

Many counts were recorded for this clonotype. J is TRBJ1-5 and V is TRBV20-1, with D possibly TRBD1 on 5 matching bases. The CDR3 has 15 amino acids. V was clipped by 5 bases and J by 4 bases, with 18 bases between them. CDR1 is DFQATT, CDR2 SNEGSKA, per germline (reference sequence). CDR3 residues: CSAPISGGVNQPQHF. CDR3 coding DNA: TGCAGTGCTCCGATTTCGGGGGGGGTTAATCAGCCCCAGCATTTT.

This sequence joins TRBV7-9 and TRBJ2-3; D gene ambiguous. Trimming pared 1 base from V and 4 bases from J, leaving 9 bases between. This CDR3 comprises 14 residues. From germline, CDR1 is SEHNR and CDR2 FQNEAQ (reference sequence). CDR3 protein: CASSLGSPADTQYF. CDR3 nucleotides: TGTGCCAGCAGCTTAGGTAGTCCCGCAGATACGCAGTATTTT.

V usage is TRBV6-6 and J usage is TRBJ2-1; 7 positions agree with TRBD2. V was pared by 2 bases and J by 5 bases, with 6 bases of the junction left unmatched. Germline V gene lookup returns CDR1 MNHNY and CDR2 SVGAGI (reference sequence). There are 15 residues in the CDR3. The DNA of the CDR3 is TGTGCCAGCAGTTACGGAGGACTAGGGGACAATGAGCAGTTCTTC. Translation gives CASSYGGLGDNEQFF.

This clonotype was detected many times. The chain's CDR3 is CASSPMGLAEKNEQFF. CDR3 DNA: TGTGCCAGCAGCCCAATGGGACTAGCGGAGAAAAATGAGCAGTTCTTC. The J gene is TRBJ2-1, the V gene TRBV7-6; 11 bases fit TRBD2. V lost 5 bases to trimming and J lost 7 bases; unmatched junction nucleotides: 10. The CDR3 is 16 amino acids. Per the germline V gene, CDR1 is SGHVS and CDR2 is FNYEAQ.

This clonotype was recorded many times. The genes are TRBV27 and TRBJ2-7; 7 bases agree with TRBD2. V was pared by 5 bases and J by 1 base, with 5 bases of the junction left unmatched. Germline CDR1 MNHEY, CDR2 SMNVEV (reference sequence). The length of the CDR3 is 14 residues. DNA for the CDR3: TGTGCCAGCAGTCTTCGCGGGGGATCCTACGAGCAGTACTTC. It specifies CASSLRGGSYEQYF.

This clonotype was observed at least ten times. The chain combines TRBV11-2 with TRBJ1-2; 10 bases agree with TRBD1. J gave up 6 bases and V 4 bases, and 11 bases lay outside the gene matches. The CDR3 spans 16 residues. CDR1 is SGHAT and CDR2 is FQNNGV in the germline V gene. The CDR3 nucleotides are TGTGCCAGCAGCTCCCCCGGGACAGGGGCGACTCATGGCTACACCTTC. This sequence encodes CASSSPGTGATHGYTF.

Points on this clonotype: A read error is possible here, since a much larger clone lies one base away. The chain uses TRBV7-2 and TRBJ2-1, with D uncertain. The CDR3 length is 12 residues. The germline V gene encodes CDR1 SGHTA and CDR2 FQGNSA. The CDR3 here is CARSSGHNEQFF. Written as DNA, the CDR3 is TGTGCCCGCAGCTCCGGCCACAATGAGCAGTTCTTC.

This clonotype was seen more than once but under ten times. The chain combines TRBV14 with TRBJ2-7; 9 positions match TRBD1. Germline CDR1 and CDR2: SGHDN and FVKESK. The junction had 7 bases not matched to a gene; V was cut back by 4 bases and J by 3 bases. The CDR3 extends over 15 amino acids. The CDR3 spells CASSLGQGQGYEQYF. The CDR3 DNA reads TGTGCCAGCAGCCTCGGTCAGGGACAGGGCTACGAGCAGTACTTC. The entire variable domain, with the rest obtained from reference TRBV14 and TRBJ2-7, is as follows: EAGVTQFPSHSVIEKGQTVTLRCDPISGHDNLYWYRRVMGKEIKFLLHFVKESKQDESGMPNNRFLAERTGGTYSTLKVQPAELEDSGVYFCASSLGQGQGYEQYFGPGTRLTVT.

This clonotype was counted only a few times. This chain links TRBV3-1 with TRBJ2-1; D is ambiguous. The CDR3 length is 15 residues. Germline V gene sequence: CDR1 LGHDT, CDR2 YNNKEL (reference sequence). Trimming removed 0 bases at V and 6 bases at J, with 12 bases between. The DNA of the CDR3 is TGTGCCAGCAGCCAAGATTGGCGGCAGGTCAATGAGCAGTTCTTC. Protein product: CASSQDWRQVNEQFF.